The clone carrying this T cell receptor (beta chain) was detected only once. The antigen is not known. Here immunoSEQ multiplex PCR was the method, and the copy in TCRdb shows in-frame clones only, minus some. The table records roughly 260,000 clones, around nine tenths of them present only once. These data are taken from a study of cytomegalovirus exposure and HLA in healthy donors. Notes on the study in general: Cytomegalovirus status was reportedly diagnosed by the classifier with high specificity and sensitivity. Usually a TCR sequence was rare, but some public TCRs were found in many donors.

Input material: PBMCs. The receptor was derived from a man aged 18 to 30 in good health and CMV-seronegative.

CDR3 DNA: TGTGCCAGCAGCTTACTCGCGGGAGGGAACACCGGGGAGCTGTTTTTT. Translation: CASSLLAGGNTGELFF. V is TRBV7-3 and J is TRBJ2-2; 8 bases line up with TRBD2. The CDR3 is 16 residues long. Germline values: CDR1 SGHTA, CDR2 FQGTGA. The trim removed 2 bases at V and 1 base at J, leaving 3 bases unmatched.